This T cell receptor beta chain was profiled in a study of OX40 agonist ivuxolimab in advanced cancers. Across the whole study: Three patients got partial responses; one had hepatocellular carcinoma and two had cutaneous melanoma. The study's findings and limits: Researchers report that CD8+ T cells had, on average, more expanded clones than CD4+. Antigen specificity of clonally expanded peripheral T cells was not established. Among the least clonally expanded were partial responders at 0.1-3.0 mg/kg.

A remark on this clone: Its antigen is currently unknown.

The CDR3 length is 16 residues. Germline CDR1 SEHNR, CDR2 FQNEAQ (reference sequence). Unmatched junction bases numbered 7, after V lost 5 bases and J lost 0 bases. The protocol was immunoSEQ multiplex PCR, while the TCRdb copy is restricted to in-frame clones and leaves out a portion. The data contain 55,000 to 60,000 clones, around four fifths of them seen just once; the ten biggest clones take up approximately 2.5%. The rearrangement joins TRBV7-9 to TRBJ2-1, with TRBD1 matching 7 bases. The sequencing here drew on CD4+ or CD8+ T cells sorted from blood, taken in a trial of the OX40 agonist ivuxolimab. This TCR derives from an adult with an advanced solid tumor such as melanoma, head and neck, liver or kidney cancer. The CDR3 coding sequence is TGTGCCAGCAGCCTCCCAAGGACAGGCTCCTACAATGAGCAGTTCTTC. Translated: CASSLPRTGSYNEQFF.